Following are 14 T cell receptor beta chains from one sample sequenced in a study of cytomegalovirus exposure and HLA in healthy donors. Amplification used 60 Vbeta primers and 13 Jbeta primers. TCRdb's copy holds only in-frame clones and misses some; the assay was immunoSEQ multiplex PCR. The table lists roughly 110,000 clones, 60% to 85% of them singletons. Sequenced input: PBMCs. These receptors all stem from a female donor in good health and CMV-seronegative.

For the CDR3, the DNA is TGCGCCAGCAGCCAAGAGAATGCGGGGGGGTACAATGAGCAGTTCTTC. Encoded protein: CASSQENAGGYNEQFF. V and J are TRBV4-3 and TRBJ2-1; TRBD2 aligns across 9 bases. This CDR3 comprises 16 residues. Germline CDR1 and CDR2: LGHNA and YSLEER. V lost 0 bases and J lost 4; bases outside the gene matches: 4.

CDR3 DNA sequence: TGCGCCAGCAGCCCGAGCGGGGGGTACGAGCAGTACTTC. Its protein is CASSPSGGYEQYF. The chain carries TRBV5-1 and TRBJ2-7, with TRBD2 identical over 9 bases. The germline V gene has CDR1 SGHRS and CDR2 YFSETQ. Trimming cost V 4 bases and J 4 bases; bases outside gene matches: 3. This CDR3 has 13 amino acids.

The chain joins TRBV27 to TRBJ1-4; perhaps TRBD1 as D (5 bases). Germline V CDR1 and CDR2: MNHEY, SMNVEV (reference sequence). V lost 1 base, J lost 7 bases, and 13 bases lay in between. CDR3 length: 15 amino acids. For the CDR3, the DNA is TGTGCCAGCAGTTTATGGGGCAGGGAGGGTGAAAAACTGTTTTTT. Translated: CASSLWGREGEKLFF. Full variable domain (rest looked up from reference TRBV27 and TRBJ1-4): EAQVTQNPRYLITVTGKKLTVTCSQNMNHEYMSWYRQDPGLGLRQIYYSMNVEVTDKGDVPEGYKVSRKEKRNFPLILESPSPNQTSLYFCASSLWGREGEKLFFGSGTQLSVL.

This chain uses TRBV4-2 with TRBJ2-3; perhaps TRBD2 as D (6 bases). CDR1 is LGHNA, CDR2 YNFKEQ, per germline. Trimming cost V 2 bases and J 2 bases, with 20 bases left between them. The length of the CDR3 is 18 residues. CDR3 in DNA: TGTGCCAGCAGCCAATCGAGAGGGGACTTGCAATCCACAGATACGCAGTATTTT. Protein: CASSQSRGDLQSTDTQYF.

The chain joins TRBV7-8 to TRBJ2-1, with TRBD2 matching over 8 bases. This CDR3 spans 16 amino acids. V gave up 4 bases and J gave up 5 bases; unmatched junction bases: 10. Germline values: CDR1 SGHVS, CDR2 FQNEAQ. Here the CDR3 reads CASSYRAGGLDNEQFF. CDR3 sequence (DNA): TGTGCCAGCAGCTACCGCGCGGGGGGCCTCGACAATGAGCAGTTCTTC.

The gene calls are TRBV29-1 and TRBJ1-2; D is ambiguous. V was trimmed by 8 bases and J by 0 bases, leaving 13 bases between them. Germline V gene data show CDR1 as SQVTM and CDR2 as ANQGSEA. The CDR3 is 13 residues long. CDR3 coding DNA: TGCAGCTCGATGGAGGACTCTAACTATGGCTACACCTTC. Translating gives CSSMEDSNYGYTF.

The CDR3 here is CASSSPWSSYNEQFF. In DNA form, the CDR3 reads TGTGCCAGCAGCTCCCCCTGGAGCTCCTACAATGAGCAGTTCTTC. This rearrangement joins TRBV7-8 to TRBJ2-1; D unresolved. Germline V gives CDR1 SGHVS, CDR2 FQNEAQ. V gave up 4 bases and J gave up 0 bases, with 10 bases separating them. This CDR3 is built from 15 residues.

The chain employs TRBV10-3 and TRBJ1-1, with no clear D. Germline CDR1 and CDR2: ENHRY and SYGVKD. The CDR3 runs to 14 residues. Trimming removed 6 bases from V and 5 bases from J, with 16 bases in between. The CDR3 DNA reads TGTGCCATCAGAGAACTGACTGGCAGTACTGAAGCTTTCTTT. This translates into CAIRELTGSTEAFF.

This clone appeared once. This chain uses TRBV4-1 with TRBJ2-1; 12 bases agree with TRBD2. Germline V lookup: CDR1 MGHRA, CDR2 YSYEKL. The V gene end was trimmed by 1 base and the J gene end by 0 bases; junction bases not matched to a gene: 10. The CDR3 loop spans 20 amino acids. Here the CDR3 DNA reads TGCGCCAGCAGCCAAGGGCTAGCGGGGGGGGCCAGAAGCTCCTACAATGAGCAGTTCTTC. Amino acids: CASSQGLAGGARSSYNEQFF.

This clone was counted only a few times. This sequence joins TRBV30 and TRBJ1-1, with 9 bases identical to TRBD1. With V trimmed by 5 bases and J by 3 bases, 10 bases remained unmatched. The CDR3 loop spans 15 amino acids. Germline V gene sequence: CDR1 GTSNPN, CDR2 SVGIG (reference sequence). The chain's CDR3 is CAWAGTGYSDTEAFF. As DNA, the CDR3 is TGTGCCTGGGCCGGGACAGGGTATTCGGACACTGAAGCTTTCTTT.

The chain joins TRBV27 to TRBJ1-2; tentatively, D is TRBD1 (5 bases). Looked up from germline, CDR1 is MNHEY and CDR2 is SMNVEV (reference sequence). Trimming left V 2 bases short and J 4 bases short, with 14 bases between. The length of the CDR3 is 15 residues. The DNA of the CDR3 is TGTGCCAGCAGTTTAGGGACCGGAGCGGGCTATGGCTACACCTTC. Its translation is CASSLGTGAGYGYTF.

The chain joins TRBV6-1 to TRBJ2-7; 8 nucleotides line up with TRBD1. Germline V gene data show CDR1 as MNHNS and CDR2 as SASEGT. The CDR3 consists of 14 residues. The trim removed 3 bases at V and 6 bases at J, leaving 7 bases unmatched. The CDR3 sequence: CASSDQVRGREQYF. The CDR3 nucleotides are TGTGCCAGCAGTGATCAGGTCAGGGGGCGCGAGCAGTACTTC.

The V gene is TRBV5-5, the J gene TRBJ1-2, with a tentative D call TRBD1 (5 bases). CDR1 SGHKS and CDR2 YYEKEE come from the germline V gene (reference sequence). The CDR3 consists of 15 residues. The V end was cut by 4 bases, the J end by 6 bases, with 19 bases between. The CDR3 nucleotides read TGTGCCAGCAGCCCGGCCCTTGCAGGGCGTGATGGCTACACCTTC. It encodes CASSPALAGRDGYTF.

This clone was recorded once. The chain joins TRBV6-4 to TRBJ2-1; TRBD1 aligns across 9 bases. The CDR3 covers 16 residues. Germline assignment: CDR1 MRHNA and CDR2 SNTAGT. Losses at the gene ends were 3 bases for V and 13 bases for J; bases not matched to a gene: 16. The CDR3 DNA follows: TGTGCCAGCAGTGAGCTAAAGGGACAGGGAATTTACTCTCAGTTCTTC. Encoded protein: CASSELKGQGIYSQFF.